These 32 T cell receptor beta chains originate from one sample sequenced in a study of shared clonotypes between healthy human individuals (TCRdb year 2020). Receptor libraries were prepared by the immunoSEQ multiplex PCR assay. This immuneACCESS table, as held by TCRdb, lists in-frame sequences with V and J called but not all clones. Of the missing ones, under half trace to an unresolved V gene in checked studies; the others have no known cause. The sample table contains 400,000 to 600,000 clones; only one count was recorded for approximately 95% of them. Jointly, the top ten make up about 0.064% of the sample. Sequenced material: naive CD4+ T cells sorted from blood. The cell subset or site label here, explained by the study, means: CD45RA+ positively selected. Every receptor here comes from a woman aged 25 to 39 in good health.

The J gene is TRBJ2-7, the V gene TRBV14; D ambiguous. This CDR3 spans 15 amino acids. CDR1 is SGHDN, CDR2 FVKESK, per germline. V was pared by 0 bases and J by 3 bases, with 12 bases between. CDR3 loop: CASSQEESLYYEQYF. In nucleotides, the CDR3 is TGTGCCAGCAGCCAAGAGGAGTCGTTATACTACGAGCAGTACTTC.

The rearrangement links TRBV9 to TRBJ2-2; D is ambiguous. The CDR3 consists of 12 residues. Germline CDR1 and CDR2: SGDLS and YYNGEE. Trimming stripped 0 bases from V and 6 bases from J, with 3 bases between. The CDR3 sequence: CASSVEAGELFF. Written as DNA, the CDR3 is TGTGCCAGCAGCGTAGAGGCCGGGGAGCTGTTTTTT.

This CDR3 is CASGGHREKTQYF. The DNA of the CDR3 is TGTGCCAGCGGAGGGCACAGGGAGAAGACCCAGTACTTC. This rearrangement joins TRBV6-5 to TRBJ2-5; D tentatively reads TRBD1 or TRBD2 (6 bases each). CDR3 size: 13 residues. The V gene's germline CDR1 is MNHEY and CDR2 SVGAGI. Trimming took 8 bases from V and 6 from J, leaving 16 bases between them.

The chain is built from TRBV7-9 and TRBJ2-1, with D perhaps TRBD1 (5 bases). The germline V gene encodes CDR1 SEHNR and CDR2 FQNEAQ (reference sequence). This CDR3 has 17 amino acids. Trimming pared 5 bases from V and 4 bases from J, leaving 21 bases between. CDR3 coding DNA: TGTGCCAGCAGCCCGGCGTCAGCGTTTGGGGCGTACAATGAGCAGTTCTTC. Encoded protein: CASSPASAFGAYNEQFF. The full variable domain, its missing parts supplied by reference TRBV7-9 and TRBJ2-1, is DTGVSQNPRHKITKRGQNVTFRCDPISEHNRLYWYRQTLGQGPEFLTYFQNEAQLEKSRLLSDRFSAERPKGSFSTLEIQRTEQGDSAMYLCASSPASAFGAYNEQFFGPGTRLTVL.

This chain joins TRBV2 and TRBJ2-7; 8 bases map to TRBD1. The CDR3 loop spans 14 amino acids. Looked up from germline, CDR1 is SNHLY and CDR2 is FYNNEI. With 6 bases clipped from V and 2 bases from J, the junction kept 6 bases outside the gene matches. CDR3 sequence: CASSETQGAYEQYF. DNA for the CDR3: TGTGCCAGCAGCGAAACACAGGGGGCCTACGAGCAGTACTTC. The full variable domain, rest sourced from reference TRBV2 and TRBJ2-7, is EPEVTQTPSHQVTQMGQEVILRCVPISNHLYFYWYRQILGQKVEFLVSFYNNEISEKSEIFDDQFSVERPDGSNFTLKIRSTKLEDSAMYFCASSETQGAYEQYFGPGTRLTVT.

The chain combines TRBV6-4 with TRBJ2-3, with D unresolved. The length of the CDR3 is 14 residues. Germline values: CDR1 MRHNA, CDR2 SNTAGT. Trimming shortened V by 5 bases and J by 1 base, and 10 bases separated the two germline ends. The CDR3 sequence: CASSRTHGTDTQYF. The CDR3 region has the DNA TGTGCCAGCAGTCGGACCCACGGCACAGATACGCAGTATTTT.

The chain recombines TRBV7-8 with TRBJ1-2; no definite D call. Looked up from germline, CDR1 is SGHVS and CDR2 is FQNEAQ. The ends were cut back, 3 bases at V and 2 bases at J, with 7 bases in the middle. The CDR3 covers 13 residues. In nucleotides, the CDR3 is TGTGCCAGCAGCTTGCGACACAACTATGGCTACACCTTC. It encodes CASSLRHNYGYTF. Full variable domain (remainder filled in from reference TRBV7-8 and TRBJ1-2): GAGVSQSPRYKVAKRGQDVALRCDPISGHVSLFWYQQALGQGPEFLTYFQNEAQLDKSGLPSDRFFAERPEGSVSTLKIQRTQQEDSAVYLCASSLRHNYGYTFGSGTRLTVV.

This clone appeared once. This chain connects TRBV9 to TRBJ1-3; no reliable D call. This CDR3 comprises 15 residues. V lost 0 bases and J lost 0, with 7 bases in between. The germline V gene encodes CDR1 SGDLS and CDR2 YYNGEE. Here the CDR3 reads CASSVEGDSGNTIYF. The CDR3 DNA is TGTGCCAGCAGCGTAGAAGGTGACTCTGGAAACACCATATATTTT.

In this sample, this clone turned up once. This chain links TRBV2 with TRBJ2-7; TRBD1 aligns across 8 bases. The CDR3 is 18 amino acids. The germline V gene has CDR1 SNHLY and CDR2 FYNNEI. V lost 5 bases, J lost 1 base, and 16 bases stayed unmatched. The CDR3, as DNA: TGTGCCAGCAGTAGGACAGGGTCCCTCGCGGACCCTTCCTACGAGCAGTACTTC. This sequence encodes CASSRTGSLADPSYEQYF.

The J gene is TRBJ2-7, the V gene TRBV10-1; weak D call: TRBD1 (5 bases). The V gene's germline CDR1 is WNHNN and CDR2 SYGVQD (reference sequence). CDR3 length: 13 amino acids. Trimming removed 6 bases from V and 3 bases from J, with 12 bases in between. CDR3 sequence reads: CASRDSDHYEQYF. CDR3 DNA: TGCGCCAGCAGAGACAGCGATCACTACGAGCAGTACTTC.

The CDR3 is CASSLVPGLGTDTQYF. The CDR3 DNA follows: TGTGCCAGCAGCTTAGTTCCCGGCTTAGGCACAGATACGCAGTATTTT. This chain connects TRBV7-2 to TRBJ2-3; D gene ambiguous. The CDR3 is 16 residues long. V lost 1 base and J 1 base, leaving 12 bases between the germline ends. Germline V gene data show CDR1 as SGHTA and CDR2 as FQGNSA. The variable domain in full, completed from reference TRBV7-2 and TRBJ2-3, reads GAGVSQSPSNKVTEKGKDVELRCDPISGHTALYWYRQSLGQGLEFLIYFQGNSAPDKSGLPSDRFSAERTGGSVSTLTIQRTQQEDSAVYLCASSLVPGLGTDTQYFGPGTRLTVL.

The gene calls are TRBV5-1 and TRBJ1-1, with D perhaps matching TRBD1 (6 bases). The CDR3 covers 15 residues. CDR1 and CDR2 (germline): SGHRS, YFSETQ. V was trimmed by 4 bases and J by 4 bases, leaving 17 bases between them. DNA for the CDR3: TGCGCCAGCAGCCCCGGAGGTGGACAGACCACTGAAGCTTTCTTT. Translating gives CASSPGGGQTTEAFF. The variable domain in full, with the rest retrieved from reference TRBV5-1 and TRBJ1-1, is KAGVTQTPRYLIKTRGQQVTLSCSPISGHRSVSWYQQTPGQGLQFLFEYFSETQRNKGNFPGRFSGRQFSNSRSEMNVSTLELGDSALYLCASSPGGGQTTEAFFGQGTRLTVV.

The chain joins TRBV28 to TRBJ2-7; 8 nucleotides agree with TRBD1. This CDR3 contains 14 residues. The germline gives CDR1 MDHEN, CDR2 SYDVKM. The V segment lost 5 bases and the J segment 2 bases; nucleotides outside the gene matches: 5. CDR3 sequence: CASSEDRGTYEQYF. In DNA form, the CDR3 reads TGTGCCAGCAGTGAAGACAGGGGAACCTACGAGCAGTACTTC.

The CDR3 coding sequence is TGTGCCAGCAGCCCGACAGGGAAACTCTCCGAGCAGTACTTC. It encodes CASSPTGKLSEQYF. The V and J genes are TRBV28 and TRBJ2-7, with 7 positions matching TRBD1. The CDR3 has 14 amino acids. In germline, CDR1 is MDHEN, CDR2 SYDVKM. Unmatched junction bases numbered 11, after V lost 6 bases and J lost 6 bases. Complete variable domain (other parts from reference TRBV28 and TRBJ2-7): DVKVTQSSRYLVKRTGEKVFLECVQDMDHENMFWYRQDPGLGLRLIYFSYDVKMKEKGDIPEGYSVSREKKERFSLILESASTNQTSMYLCASSPTGKLSEQYFGPGTRLTVT.

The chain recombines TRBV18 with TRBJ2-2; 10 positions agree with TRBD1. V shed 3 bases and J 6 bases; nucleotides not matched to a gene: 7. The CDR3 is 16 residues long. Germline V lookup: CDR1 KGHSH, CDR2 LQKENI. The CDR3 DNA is TGTGCCAGCTCACCCCCGGGACAGGGGATGGCCGGGGAGCTGTTTTTT. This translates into CASSPPGQGMAGELFF.

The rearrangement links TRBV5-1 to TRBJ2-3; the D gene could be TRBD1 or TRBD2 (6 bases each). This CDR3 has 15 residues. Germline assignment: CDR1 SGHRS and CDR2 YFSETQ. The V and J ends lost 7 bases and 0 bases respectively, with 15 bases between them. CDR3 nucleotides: TGCGCCAGCGCCCGGCAGGGGACTAGCACAGATACGCAGTATTTT. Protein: CASARQGTSTDTQYF.

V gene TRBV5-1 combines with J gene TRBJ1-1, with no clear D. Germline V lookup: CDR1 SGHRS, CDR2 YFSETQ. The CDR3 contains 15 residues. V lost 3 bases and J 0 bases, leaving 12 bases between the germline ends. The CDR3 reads CASSSATYMNTEAFF. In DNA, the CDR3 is TGCGCCAGCAGCTCCGCGACATATATGAACACTGAAGCTTTCTTT. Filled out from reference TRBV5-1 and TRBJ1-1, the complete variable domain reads KAGVTQTPRYLIKTRGQQVTLSCSPISGHRSVSWYQQTPGQGLQFLFEYFSETQRNKGNFPGRFSGRQFSNSRSEMNVSTLELGDSALYLCASSSATYMNTEAFFGQGTRLTVV.

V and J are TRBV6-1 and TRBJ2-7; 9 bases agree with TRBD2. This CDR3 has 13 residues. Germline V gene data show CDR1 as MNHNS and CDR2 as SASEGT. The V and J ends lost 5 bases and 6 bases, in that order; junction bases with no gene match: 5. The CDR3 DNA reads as TGTGCCAGCAGTCCGTGGCGGGAGGGCGAGCAGTACTTC. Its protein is CASSPWREGEQYF.

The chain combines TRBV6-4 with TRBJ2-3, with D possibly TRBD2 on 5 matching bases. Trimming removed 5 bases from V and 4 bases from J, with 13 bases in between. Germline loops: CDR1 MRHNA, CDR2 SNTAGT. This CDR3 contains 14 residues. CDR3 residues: CASSMEPGADTQYF. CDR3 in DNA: TGTGCCAGCAGTATGGAACCCGGGGCAGATACGCAGTATTTT.

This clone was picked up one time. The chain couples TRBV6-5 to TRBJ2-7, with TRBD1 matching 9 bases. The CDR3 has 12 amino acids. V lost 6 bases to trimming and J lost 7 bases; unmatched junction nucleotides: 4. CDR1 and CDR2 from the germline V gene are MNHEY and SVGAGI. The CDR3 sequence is CASRRDRGEQYF. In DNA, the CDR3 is TGTGCCAGCAGAAGAGACAGGGGGGAGCAGTACTTC.

The CDR3 DNA sequence: TGTGCCAGCAGTTACTTCGCAGGGTTGAACACTGAAGCTTTCTTT. Its protein is CASSYFAGLNTEAFF. The chain carries TRBV6-5 and TRBJ1-1, with D maybe TRBD1 (5 bases). V was clipped by 1 base and J by 0 bases, with 9 bases between them. The CDR3 spans 15 residues. Germline V lookup: CDR1 MNHEY, CDR2 SVGAGI.

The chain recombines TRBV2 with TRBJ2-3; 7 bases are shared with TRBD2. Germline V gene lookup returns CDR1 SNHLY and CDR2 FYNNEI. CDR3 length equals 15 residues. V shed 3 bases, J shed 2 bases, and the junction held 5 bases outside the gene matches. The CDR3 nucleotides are TGTGCCAGCAGTGACAAACTAGCGAACACAGATACGCAGTATTTT. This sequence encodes CASSDKLANTDTQYF.

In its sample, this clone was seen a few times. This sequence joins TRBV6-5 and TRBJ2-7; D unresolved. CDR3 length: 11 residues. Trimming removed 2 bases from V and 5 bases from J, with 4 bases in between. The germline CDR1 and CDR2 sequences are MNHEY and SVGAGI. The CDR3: CASSYLHEQYF. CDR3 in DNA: TGTGCCAGCAGTTACCTCCACGAGCAGTACTTC.

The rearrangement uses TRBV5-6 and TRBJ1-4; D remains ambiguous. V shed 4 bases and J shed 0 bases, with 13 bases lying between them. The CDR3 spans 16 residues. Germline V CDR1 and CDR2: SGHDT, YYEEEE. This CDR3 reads CASSLYGRSTNEKLFF. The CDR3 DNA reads TGTGCCAGCAGCCTATACGGACGGTCAACTAATGAAAAACTGTTTTTT.

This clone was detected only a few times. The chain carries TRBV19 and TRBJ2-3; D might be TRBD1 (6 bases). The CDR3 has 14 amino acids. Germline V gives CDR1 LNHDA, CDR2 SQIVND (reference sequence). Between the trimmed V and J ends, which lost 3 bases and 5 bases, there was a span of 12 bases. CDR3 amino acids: CASSMRGKVDTQYF. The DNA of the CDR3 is TGTGCCAGTAGTATGAGGGGGAAGGTAGATACGCAGTATTTT.

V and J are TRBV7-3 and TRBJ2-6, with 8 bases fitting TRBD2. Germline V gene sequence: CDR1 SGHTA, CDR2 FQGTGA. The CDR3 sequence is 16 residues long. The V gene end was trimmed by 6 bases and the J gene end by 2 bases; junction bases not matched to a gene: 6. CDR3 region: CASRISGKTGANVLTF. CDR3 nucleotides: TGTGCCAGCAGGATTAGCGGGAAGACTGGGGCCAACGTCCTGACTTTC.

CDR3 amino acids: CASSLSKLAGTSADTQYF. The CDR3, as DNA: TGCGCCAGCAGCCTTTCGAAGCTAGCGGGAACCTCGGCAGATACGCAGTATTTT. This chain links TRBV5-1 with TRBJ2-3; 9 nucleotides align to TRBD2. V trimming: 4 bases; J trimming: 4 bases; junction bases outside the gene matches: 16. This CDR3 is built from 18 residues. From germline, CDR1 is SGHRS and CDR2 YFSETQ.

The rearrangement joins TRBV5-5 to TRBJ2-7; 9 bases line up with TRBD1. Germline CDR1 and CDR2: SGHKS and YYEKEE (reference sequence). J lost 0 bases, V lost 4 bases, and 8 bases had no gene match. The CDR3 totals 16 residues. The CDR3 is CASSDPGQGNSYEQYF. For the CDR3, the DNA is TGTGCCAGCAGCGACCCGGGACAGGGTAACTCCTACGAGCAGTACTTC.

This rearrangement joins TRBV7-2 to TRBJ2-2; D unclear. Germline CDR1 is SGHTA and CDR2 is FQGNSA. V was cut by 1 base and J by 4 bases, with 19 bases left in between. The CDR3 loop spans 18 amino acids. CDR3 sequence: CASSLDIRHPLRTGELFF. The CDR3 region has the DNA TGTGCCAGCAGCTTAGATATTCGGCATCCTCTTCGCACCGGGGAGCTGTTTTTT.

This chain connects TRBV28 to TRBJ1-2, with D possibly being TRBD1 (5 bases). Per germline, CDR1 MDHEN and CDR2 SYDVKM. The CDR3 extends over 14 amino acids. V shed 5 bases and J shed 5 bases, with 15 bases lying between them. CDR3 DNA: TGTGCCAGCAGTCACGGTCCTGAGGGGTATGGCTACACCTTC. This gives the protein CASSHGPEGYGYTF.

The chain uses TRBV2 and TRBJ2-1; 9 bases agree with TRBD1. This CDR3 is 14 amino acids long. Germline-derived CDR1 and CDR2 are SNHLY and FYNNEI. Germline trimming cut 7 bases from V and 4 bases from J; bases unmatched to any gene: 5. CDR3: CASNPGQGYNEQFF. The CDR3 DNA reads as TGTGCCAGCAACCCGGGACAGGGATACAATGAGCAGTTCTTC.

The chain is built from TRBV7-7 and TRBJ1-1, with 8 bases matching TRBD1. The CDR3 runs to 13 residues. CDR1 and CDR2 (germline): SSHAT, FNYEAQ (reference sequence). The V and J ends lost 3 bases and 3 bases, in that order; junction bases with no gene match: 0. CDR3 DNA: TGTGCCAGCAGCTTGACAGGGGACACTGAAGCTTTCTTT. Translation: CASSLTGDTEAFF.